This is a list of T cell receptor beta chains from one sample in a study of high-grade serous ovarian cancer treatment subgroups. Sequencing used immunoSEQ multiplex PCR; TCRdb keeps in-frame clones, though not all of them. This sample has approximately 5,000 clones, with around 75% found just once. Sequenced input: tumor tissue. The source of these receptors is a human patient with high-grade serous ovarian cancer. CDR3s include the opening cysteine and the closing phenylalanine or tryptophan. A D gene is named only where the DNA matches it firmly. Rows give clone size only sometimes, using once, few, many, or a class for an expanded clone.

TRBV2	TRBJ1-4	TRBD1	NA	CASSRGQESRKLFF	TGTGCCAGCAGCAGAGGACAGGAATCCAGAAAACTGTTTTTT
TRBV5-1	TRBJ1-4	NA	NA	CASSLGSNEKLFF	TGCGCCAGCAGCTTGGGTTCTAATGAAAAACTGTTTTTT
TRBV7-9	TRBJ1-2	NA	NA	CASTLFEGYGYTF	TGTGCCAGCACCCTTTTCGAGGGCTATGGCTACACCTTC
TRBV4-2	TRBJ2-3	NA	NA	CASSLSVTDTQYF	TGTGCCAGCAGCCTTAGCGTTACAGATACGCAGTATTTT
TRBV6-5	TRBJ2-3	NA	NA	CASSYSGASTDTQYF	TGTGCCAGCAGTTACTCGGGGGCCAGCACAGATACGCAGTATTTT
TRBV11-3	TRBJ2-2	TRBD1	NA	CASSPRDRDTGELFF	TGTGCCAGCAGCCCCCGGGACAGAGACACCGGGGAGCTGTTTTTT
TRBV4-2	TRBJ1-3	TRBD1	NA	CASSPGQRSGNTIYF	TGTGCCAGCAGCCCGGGACAGCGCTCTGGAAACACCATATATTTT
TRBV6-1	TRBJ1-1	NA	NA	CASSGLREGGTEAFF	TGTGCCAGCAGTGGCCTCAGGGAAGGAGGCACTGAAGCTTTCTTT
TRBV2	TRBJ1-4	TRBD1	once	CASSPGQGNEKLFF	TGTGCCAGCAGTCCGGGACAGGGGAATGAAAAACTGTTTTTT
TRBV2	TRBJ2-5	NA	NA	CASKRYREETQYF	TGTGCCAGCAAAAGGTATCGGGAGGAGACCCAGTACTTC
TRBV2	TRBJ2-5	TRBD1	NA	CASSDPRQGTTGTQYF	TGTGCCAGCAGTGACCCAAGACAGGGCACCACAGGGACCCAGTACTTC
TRBV15	TRBJ1-1	NA	NA	CAIWGGSGTEAFF	TGTGCCATCTGGGGGGGCTCCGGGACTGAAGCTTTCTTT
TRBV18	TRBJ1-2	TRBD1	NA	CASSQGDRVRPGYTF	TGTGCCAGCTCACAAGGGGACAGGGTTCGTCCTGGCTACACCTTC
TRBV10-3	TRBJ2-5	TRBD2	NA	CAISAGQGGETQYF	TGTGCCATCAGTGCGGGGCAGGGAGGGGAGACCCAGTACTTC
TRBV29-1	TRBJ2-5	NA	NA	CSVDVGVQETQYF	TGCAGCGTTGACGTGGGGGTACAAGAGACCCAGTACTTC
TRBV5-1	TRBJ2-1	NA	few	CASSVGTGGEQFF	TGCGCCAGCAGCGTAGGGACCGGGGGTGAGCAGTTCTTC
TRBV5-5	TRBJ2-3	TRBD2	NA	CASSPGGYRTDTQYF	TGTGCCAGCAGCCCGGGGGGGTACCGCACAGATACGCAGTATTTT
TRBV29-1	TRBJ1-3	NA	NA	CSVLQANSGNTIYF	TGCAGCGTTCTCCAGGCGAACTCTGGAAACACCATATATTTT
TRBV9	TRBJ1-3	NA	NA	CASSAGGFSGNTIYF	TGTGCCAGCAGCGCGGGAGGCTTCTCTGGAAACACCATATATTTT
TRBV18	TRBJ2-7	TRBD1	NA	CASSPFLGQGDEQYF	TGTGCCAGCTCACCATTCCTGGGACAGGGGGACGAGCAGTACTTC
TRBV6-5	TRBJ1-2	TRBD1	few	CASSYTGDGYTF	TGTGCCAGCAGTTACACAGGGGATGGCTACACCTTC
TRBV19	TRBJ2-7	NA	NA	CASSIRGYPYEQYF	TGTGCCAGTAGTATAAGGGGCTACCCCTACGAGCAGTACTTC
TRBV5-4	TRBJ1-5	NA	NA	CAFGGGGQPQHF	TGTGCCTTTGGGGGGGGTGGGCAGCCCCAGCATTTT
TRBV6-5	TRBJ1-1	NA	NA	CASTLQGGHTEAFF	TGTGCCAGCACCCTACAGGGAGGTCACACTGAAGCTTTCTTT
TRBV30	TRBJ2-3	TRBD1	NA	CAWSADRGPTDTQYF	TGTGCCTGGAGCGCCGACAGGGGGCCGACAGATACGCAGTATTTT
TRBV7-3	TRBJ1-1	TRBD1	NA	CASSRGTGSEAFF	TGTGCCAGCAGCCGAGGGACAGGGTCTGAAGCTTTCTTT
TRBV2	TRBJ1-1	NA	few	CASNVNTEAFF	TGTGCCAGCAATGTGAACACTGAAGCTTTCTTT
TRBV5-6	TRBJ2-7	NA	NA	CASSLGVWYEQYF	TGTGCCAGCAGCTTGGGGGTCTGGTACGAGCAGTACTTC
TRBV9	TRBJ1-5	NA	NA	CASSVGLKQPQHF	TGTGCCAGCAGCGTAGGGTTGAAGCAGCCCCAGCATTTT
TRBV29-1	TRBJ2-1	NA	NA	CSVGQSGGIYNEQFF	TGCAGCGTGGGTCAGTCAGGGGGGATTTACAATGAGCAGTTCTTC
TRBV5-1	TRBJ2-3	TRBD1	once	CASSPDRGQGTDTQYF	TGCGCCAGCAGCCCCGACAGGGGGCAGGGCACAGATACGCAGTATTTT
TRBV6-4	TRBJ2-2	TRBD2	NA	CASSSGGLSTGELFF	TGTGCCAGCAGTTCGGGGGGGCTAAGCACCGGGGAGCTGTTTTTT
TRBV2	TRBJ1-4	NA	few	CASSESGRIEKLFF	TGTGCCAGCAGTGAATCGGGAAGGATCGAAAAACTGTTTTTT
TRBV9	TRBJ2-2	TRBD2	once	CASNLGAGGITGELFF	TGTGCCAGCAACCTAGGGGCGGGGGGCATCACCGGGGAGCTGTTTTTT
TRBV30	TRBJ1-2	NA	large	CAWTPPGRRYTF	TGTGCCTGGACCCCCCCCGGAAGGCGCTACACCTTC
TRBV2	TRBJ1-1	NA	NA	CASLSGRGTEAFF	TGTGCCAGCCTGTCCGGTAGGGGGACTGAAGCTTTCTTT
TRBV5-1	TRBJ2-5	TRBD1	NA	CASSLGRGQGETQYF	TGCGCCAGCAGCTTAGGTAGGGGGCAGGGAGAGACCCAGTACTTC
TRBV5-1	TRBJ1-4	NA	NA	CASSLGSGGTNEKLFF	TGCGCCAGCAGCTTGGGATCTGGGGGAACTAATGAAAAACTGTTTTTT
TRBV7-9	TRBJ1-2	NA	few	CASSQSIDGYTF	TGTGCCAGCAGCCAGTCCATCGATGGCTACACCTTC
TRBV19	TRBJ2-5	NA	few	CASRKGRAALETQYF	TGTGCCAGCAGGAAGGGGCGGGCGGCCTTGGAGACCCAGTACTTC
TRBV11-3	TRBJ2-1	TRBD2	NA	CASSSGTSGGIHEQFF	TGTGCCAGCAGCTCTGGGACTAGCGGGGGGATACATGAGCAGTTCTTC
TRBV18	TRBJ1-3	NA	few	CASSPMGTSSGNTIYF	TGTGCCAGCTCCCCCATGGGCACTAGCTCTGGAAACACCATATATTTT
TRBV19	TRBJ1-2	NA	NA	CASSIGGGILHGYTF	TGTGCCAGTAGTATAGGAGGGGGGATCCTCCATGGCTACACCTTC
TRBV5-1	TRBJ2-2	NA	NA	CASSPEATGELFF	TGCGCCAGCAGCCCGGAGGCAACCGGGGAGCTGTTTTTT
TRBV6-1	TRBJ2-5	NA	NA	CASRGMTDQETQYF	TGTGCCAGCAGAGGCATGACAGATCAAGAGACCCAGTACTTC
TRBV6-5	TRBJ1-2	NA	once	CASSRQRTANYGYTF	TGTGCCAGCAGTCGACAAAGGACAGCTAACTATGGCTACACCTTC